The 31 T cell receptor beta chains given below trace back to one sample, sequenced in a study of cytomegalovirus exposure and HLA in healthy donors. PCR was performed using 60 Vbeta and 13 Jbeta primers. Profiled with immunoSEQ multiplex PCR; TCRdb holds only in-frame clones, not every one. The data show roughly 100,000 clones, with 75% seen just once and roughly 3% held by the top ten. The specimen was PBMCs. These receptors all come from a male donor in good health and CMV-seropositive.

This chain links TRBV7-9 with TRBJ1-1, with TRBD1 matching over 10 bases. The germline gives CDR1 SEHNR, CDR2 FQNEAQ (reference sequence). After removal of 6 bases from V and 0 bases from J, the junction contained 1 base not matched to a gene. CDR3 size: 14 residues. This CDR3 is CASRGTGVNTEAFF. The CDR3 region has the DNA TGTGCCAGCAGGGGGACAGGGGTGAACACTGAAGCTTTCTTT.

V gene TRBV6-6 combines with J gene TRBJ2-5, with D perhaps TRBD1 (6 bases). V was clipped by 7 bases and J by 5 bases, with 14 bases between them. The length of the CDR3 is 13 residues. Germline lookup yields CDR1 MNHNY and CDR2 SVGAGI (reference sequence). The CDR3 loop is CASTPPGVETQYF. In DNA, the CDR3 is TGTGCCAGCACCCCCCCAGGGGTTGAGACCCAGTACTTC.

V usage is TRBV6-5 and J usage is TRBJ1-5; TRBD1 is a possible D gene (5 bases). CDR3 size: 14 residues. With 6 bases removed from V and 4 bases from J, the gap between germline ends came to 13 bases. Germline CDR1 is MNHEY and CDR2 is SVGAGI. The CDR3 is CASSPLGGNQPQHF. CDR3 coding DNA: TGTGCCAGCAGCCCATTGGGGGGGAATCAGCCCCAGCATTTT.

V gene TRBV7-2 combines with J gene TRBJ2-5; D remains ambiguous. CDR3 length: 12 residues. V dropped 4 bases and J dropped 5 bases, with 8 bases sitting between them. CDR1 and CDR2 (germline): SGHTA, FQGNSA. The CDR3 DNA reads TGTGCCAGCAGCTCTTCCCTTGAGACCCAGTACTTC. Translating gives CASSSSLETQYF.

The chain joins TRBV6-5 to TRBJ2-2; no definite D call. The V gene lost 7 bases and the J gene lost 6 bases, with 12 bases spanning the gap. Per germline, CDR1 MNHEY and CDR2 SVGAGI. This CDR3 is 13 amino acids long. The CDR3 DNA sequence: TGTGCCAGCACCCGCCAGCGTCCCGGGGAGCTGTTTTTT. Its protein is CASTRQRPGELFF.

V usage is TRBV9 and J usage is TRBJ1-2; 7 nucleotides match TRBD1. V trimming: 1 base; J trimming: 0 bases; junction bases outside the gene matches: 6. Germline CDR1 reads SGDLS; CDR2 reads YYNGEE. This CDR3 has 16 residues. The CDR3 nucleotides are TGTGCCAGCAGCGTAAATCTGGACAGGACTAACTATGGCTACACCTTC. Encoded protein: CASSVNLDRTNYGYTF. Complete variable domain (other parts from reference TRBV9 and TRBJ1-2): DSGVTQTPKHLITATGQRVTLRCSPRSGDLSVYWYQQSLDQGLQFLIQYYNGEERAKGNILERFSAQQFPDLHSELNLSSLELGDSALYFCASSVNLDRTNYGYTFGSGTRLTVV.

V gene TRBV12-2 combines with J gene TRBJ2-5; the D call of TRBD1 is as the table states it, not checked on the DNA. The tail of the sequence fits TRBJ2-7 better, so the J call may be wrong. TRBV12-2 is shown as a pseudogene. The CDR3 is made up of 11 amino acids. The CDR3 protein is CASRRTGEQYF. CDR3 DNA sequence: TGTGCAAGTCGCCGCACAGGCGAGCAGTACTTC.

In its sample, this clone was seen a few times. The chain is built from TRBV6-4 and TRBJ2-3, with 9 bases lining up with TRBD2. J was trimmed by 2 bases and V by 3 bases; bases with no gene match: 3. The germline gives CDR1 MRHNA, CDR2 SNTAGT. This CDR3 is built from 15 residues. The CDR3 reads CASSEAGGATDTQYF. CDR3 in DNA: TGTGCCAGCAGTGAGGCGGGAGGGGCCACAGATACGCAGTATTTT.

CDR3 nucleotides: TGTGCCAGCAGGGACAGGGGGGGACAAGAGACCCAGTACTTC. This gives the protein CASRDRGGQETQYF. The V call is TRBV27, the J call TRBJ2-5, with TRBD1 identical over 10 bases. V dropped 6 bases and J dropped 2; count of bases not matched to a gene: 3. The CDR3 sequence is 14 residues long. From germline, CDR1 is MNHEY and CDR2 SMNVEV (reference sequence).

V usage is TRBV27 and J usage is TRBJ1-2, with D tentatively TRBD1 (5 bases). The CDR3 consists of 10 residues. Trimming removed 10 bases at V and 8 bases at J, with 11 bases between. Germline lookup yields CDR1 MNHEY and CDR2 SMNVEV (reference sequence). CDR3 loop: CATRKGGYTF. Here the CDR3 DNA reads TGTGCCACCCGGAAGGGGGGCTACACCTTC.

This clone was picked up a small number of times. The CDR3 DNA reads as TGTGCCAGCAGTGAAATCATAGAGACCGGGGAGCTGTTTTTT. It yields the protein CASSEIIETGELFF. The chain carries TRBV6-1 and TRBJ2-2; D unclear. V lost 2 bases and J 5 bases, leaving 9 bases between the germline ends. Germline CDR1 reads MNHNS; CDR2 reads SASEGT. The CDR3 has 14 residues.

The genes are TRBV5-1 and TRBJ2-3, with 8 bases lining up with TRBD2. The CDR3 runs to 15 residues. The J segment lost 2 bases and the V segment lost 3 bases, leaving 5 bases of the junction unmatched. Germline assignment: CDR1 SGHRS and CDR2 YFSETQ. The CDR3 protein is CASSSGTRYTDTQYF. The CDR3 DNA sequence: TGCGCCAGCAGCTCCGGGACTAGGTACACAGATACGCAGTATTTT.

This clone was counted once. The chain employs TRBV7-9 and TRBJ2-4, with D possibly TRBD2 on 6 matching bases. The CDR3 is 18 amino acids. Germline values: CDR1 SEHNR, CDR2 FQNEAQ (reference sequence). The V and J ends lost 1 base and 0 bases respectively, with 16 bases between them. CDR3 nucleotide sequence: TGTGCCAGCAGCTTAGAGGAGGGACTCGGGCTAGCCAAAAACATTCAGTACTTC. This translates into CASSLEEGLGLAKNIQYF.

This chain links TRBV5-4 with TRBJ2-2, with 7 bases identical to TRBD1. The V gene's germline CDR1 is SGHNT and CDR2 YYREEE (reference sequence). Unmatched junction bases numbered 7, after V lost 3 bases and J lost 2 bases. This CDR3 has 16 amino acids. The DNA of the CDR3 is TGTGCCAGCAGCTCTCCGGGACAGAAAAACACCGGGGAGCTGTTTTTT. Amino acid sequence: CASSSPGQKNTGELFF. The full variable domain, its missing parts supplied by reference TRBV5-4 and TRBJ2-2, is ETGVTQSPTHLIKTRGQQVTLRCSSQSGHNTVSWYQQALGQGPQFIFQYYREEENGRGNFPPRFSGLQFPNYSSELNVNALELDDSALYLCASSSPGQKNTGELFFGEGSRLTVL.

The CDR3 region has the DNA TGTGCCAGCAGTTCAGGACAGGGGGCGATGGATGAGCAGTTCTTC. Its protein product is CASSSGQGAMDEQFF. V gene TRBV28 combines with J gene TRBJ2-1; 11 bases match TRBD1. CDR3 length equals 15 residues. V was clipped by 4 bases and J by 8 bases; unmatched bases: 7. CDR1 is MDHEN and CDR2 is SYDVKM in the germline V gene. Complete variable domain (other parts from reference TRBV28 and TRBJ2-1): DVKVTQSSRYLVKRTGEKVFLECVQDMDHENMFWYRQDPGLGLRLIYFSYDVKMKEKGDIPEGYSVSREKKERFSLILESASTNQTSMYLCASSSGQGAMDEQFFGPGTRLTVL.

The chain carries TRBV28 and TRBJ2-7; 11 bases fit TRBD1. In germline, CDR1 is MDHEN, CDR2 SYDVKM. The CDR3 has 13 amino acids. The V and J ends lost 6 bases and 6 bases, in that order; junction bases with no gene match: 4. CDR3 DNA sequence: TGTGCCAGCAGAGGGACAGGGGGAGGCGAGCAGTACTTC. It encodes CASRGTGGGEQYF.

This rearrangement joins TRBV7-2 to TRBJ2-2; TRBD1 aligns across 7 bases. The CDR3 runs 18 residues. The ends lost 0 bases at V and 6 bases at J; junction bases unmatched: 13. Germline lookup yields CDR1 SGHTA and CDR2 FQGNSA. Written as DNA, the CDR3 is TGTGCCAGCAGCTTAGCACCTCGACAGGGTCGTACCGCCGGGGAGCTGTTTTTT. Residues: CASSLAPRQGRTAGELFF.

The V call is TRBV7-3, the J call TRBJ2-1; 9 positions agree with TRBD2. The CDR3 spans 15 residues. Germline V gene data show CDR1 as SGHTA and CDR2 as FQGTGA. V was clipped by 2 bases and J by 6 bases; unmatched bases: 5. CDR3 in DNA: TGTGCCAGCAGCTTAGCGGGAGGGACCAGCAATGAGCAGTTCTTC. It yields the protein CASSLAGGTSNEQFF.

CDR3 nucleotide sequence: TGTGCCAGCAGCGTTGACCCTACGGGGGGCTACACCTTC. It encodes CASSVDPTGGYTF. The chain uses TRBV9 and TRBJ1-2; D is ambiguous. V lost 2 bases and J lost 8, with 13 bases in between. Germline loops: CDR1 SGDLS, CDR2 YYNGEE. The CDR3 has 13 amino acids.

The chain employs TRBV7-9 and TRBJ2-7; unclear D gene. The CDR3 length is 14 residues. Trimming stripped 3 bases from V and 0 bases from J, with 9 bases between. The V gene's germline CDR1 is SEHNR and CDR2 FQNEAQ (reference sequence). Here the CDR3 DNA reads TGTGCCAGCAGCTTTGCCTCTAGCTCCTACGAGCAGTACTTC. Amino acid sequence: CASSFASSSYEQYF.

The chain employs TRBV28 and TRBJ2-7, with D maybe TRBD1 (6 bases). CDR1 is MDHEN and CDR2 is SYDVKM in the germline V gene. CDR3 length: 14 amino acids. V was pared by 10 bases and J by 2 bases, with 18 bases between. The CDR3 nucleotides are TGTGCCACCGTCTCGCCCAGGGGCGCCTACGAGCAGTACTTC. Its translation is CATVSPRGAYEQYF.

The gene calls are TRBV28 and TRBJ2-1, with a possible D match to TRBD1 (6 bases). Looked up from germline, CDR1 is MDHEN and CDR2 is SYDVKM. The CDR3 loop spans 11 amino acids. With 2 bases removed from V and 10 bases from J, the gap between germline ends came to 6 bases. CDR3 in DNA: TGTGCCAGCAGTTTAAGGGGGGAGCAGTTCTTC. Amino acids: CASSLRGEQFF.

J is TRBJ2-3 and V is TRBV9; TRBD2 agrees at 12 bases. The germline V gene encodes CDR1 SGDLS and CDR2 YYNGEE. J gave up 6 bases and V 4 bases, and 9 bases lay outside the gene matches. The CDR3 totals 16 residues. CDR3 bases: TGTGCCAGCAGCCTTCGGGCTAGCGGGGGGGCGGATACGCAGTATTTT. Its protein is CASSLRASGGADTQYF.

The V and J genes are TRBV7-9 and TRBJ2-5; 7 positions match TRBD1. V dropped 1 base and J dropped 4; count of bases not matched to a gene: 6. Germline CDR1 SEHNR, CDR2 FQNEAQ (reference sequence). This CDR3 is 15 amino acids long. The CDR3 protein is CASSLGQGSRETQYF. CDR3 in DNA: TGTGCCAGCAGCTTAGGACAGGGTAGCAGAGAGACCCAGTACTTC.

This clone was picked up one time. The chain links TRBV18 to TRBJ2-4, with 7 positions matching TRBD1. The germline gives CDR1 KGHSH, CDR2 LQKENI. Losses at the gene ends were 2 bases for V and 8 bases for J; bases not matched to a gene: 9. This CDR3 region has 15 residues. CDR3 nucleotides: TGTGCCAGCTCACCAGTGCATGACAGGGAAGACATTCAGTACTTC. Translated, it gives CASSPVHDREDIQYF.

The rearrangement joins TRBV4-3 to TRBJ2-3; D is possibly TRBD2 (5 bases). The CDR3 sequence is 19 residues long. Germline-derived CDR1 and CDR2 are LGHNA and YSLEER. Trimming cost V 0 bases and J 0 bases, with 19 bases left between them. The CDR3 nucleotides read TGCGCCAGCAGCCAAGAAAGGACTCATGCCCTTACTAGCACAGATACGCAGTATTTT. It yields the protein CASSQERTHALTSTDTQYF.

The chain has TRBV4-1 and TRBJ1-2; D call uncertain. The CDR3 is made up of 15 amino acids. Trimming stripped 4 bases from V and 6 bases from J, with 18 bases between. Germline lookup yields CDR1 MGHRA and CDR2 YSYEKL. Here the CDR3 DNA reads TGCGCCAGCAGCCGGCGTAGTGGGCCCAGCCATGGCTACACCTTC. This sequence encodes CASSRRSGPSHGYTF.

The rearrangement links TRBV7-9 to TRBJ1-5; weak D call: TRBD1 (6 bases). The CDR3 length is 16 residues. Trimming stripped 3 bases from V and 0 bases from J, with 12 bases between. Germline CDR1 and CDR2: SEHNR and FQNEAQ (reference sequence). The CDR3 sequence is CASSFGQSDSNQPQHF. The CDR3 coding sequence is TGTGCCAGCAGCTTCGGACAGTCCGATAGCAATCAGCCCCAGCATTTT.

The genes are TRBV4-3 and TRBJ2-3, with D unresolved. This CDR3 region has 15 residues. V lost 2 bases to trimming and J lost 0 bases, with 9 bases between them. The V gene's germline CDR1 is LGHNA and CDR2 YSLEER. Here the CDR3 reads CASSQRQLSTDTQYF. The CDR3 coding sequence is TGCGCCAGCAGCCAAAGACAACTGAGCACAGATACGCAGTATTTT.

This clone was recorded a few times. The DNA for the CDR3 is TGCGCCAGCAGCCAGTACCGGGACAGGCCTTCACCCCTCCACTTT. This translates into CASSQYRDRPSPLHF. The rearrangement uses TRBV4-3 and TRBJ1-6; TRBD1 matches at 8 bases. The CDR3 has 15 amino acids. Unmatched junction bases numbered 7, after V lost 3 bases and J lost 9 bases. Germline CDR1 LGHNA, CDR2 YSLEER.

The chain couples TRBV7-2 to TRBJ2-7; 9 nucleotides align to TRBD2. The CDR3 is made up of 14 amino acids. V was pared by 1 base and J by 5 bases, with 3 bases of the junction left unmatched. Germline V CDR1 and CDR2: SGHTA, FQGNSA. The CDR3, as DNA: TGTGCCAGCAGCTTAGAGCGGGGGGCCCACGAGCAGTACTTC. Translation gives CASSLERGAHEQYF.